This is a list of T cell receptor beta chains from one sample in a study of blood T cells in healthy people across ages. In TCRdb, the 5' RACE reads were re-called with MiXCR into one record per CDR3 protein. The sample has around 1.5 million distinct CDR3 sequences, 30% to 35% seen once; the top ten hold 10% to 12%. The sequencing input was blood. The receptors originated from a woman between 25 and 40 years old in good health. The CDR3 runs from the conserved cysteine through the conserved F or W. D genes are given only for firm matches. Rows give clone size only sometimes, using once, few, many, or a class for an expanded clone.

abundance,j_gene,d_gene,v_gene,CDR3aa,CDR3nt
.,TRBJ2-2,TRBD2,TRBV2,CASSTSGKGTGERFF,TGTGCCAGCAGTACTAGCGGGAAAGGGACCGGGGAGCGGTTTTTT
few,TRBJ2-3,TRBD2,TRBV28,CASNSVGGTSGPDTQYF,TGTGCCAGCAACTCCGTAGGGGGTACTAGCGGGCCAGATACGCAGTATTTT
few,TRBJ1-2,.,TRBV5-6,CASSPHGGQGGGYTF,TGTGCCAGCAGCCCGCATGGGGGGCAAGGTGGTGGCTACACCTTC
.,TRBJ1-2,.,TRBV7-9,CASSLDGEAFYGYTF,TGTGCCAGCAGCTTAGATGGTGAGGCCTTCTATGGCTACACCTTC
once,TRBJ1-5,TRBD1,TRBV7-9,CASSPGQADQPQHF,TGTGCCAGCAGCCCGGGACAGGCGGATCAGCCCCAGCATTTT
few,TRBJ2-3,TRBD1,TRBV18,CASSPPTGLRDTQYF,TGTGCCAGCTCACCTCCGACAGGGCTCCGGGATACGCAGTATTTT
many,TRBJ2-3,.,TRBV4-1,CASSQGSTSTDTQYF,TGCGCCAGCAGCCAAGGGTCAACTAGCACAGATACGCAGTATTTT
few,TRBJ2-7,TRBD1,TRBV20-1,CSANPGQGSSYEQYF,TGCAGTGCAAATCCGGGACAGGGGAGCTCCTACGAGCAGTACTTC
few,TRBJ1-6,.,TRBV28,CASSLGRRGSPLHF,TGTGCCAGCAGTCTGGGTCGGAGGGGTTCACCCCTCCACTTT
.,TRBJ2-3,.,TRBV11-2,CASSLYFGGTSTGTQYF,TGTGCCAGCAGCTTATATTTTGGGGGCACTAGCACAGGTACGCAGTATTTT
.,TRBJ1-5,.,TRBV20-1,CSASSLGEDSNQPQHF,TGCAGTGCCTCTTCCCTTGGGGAGGATAGCAATCAGCCCCAGCATTTT
few,TRBJ1-5,.,TRBV7-3,CASSLTGDGNQPQHF,TGTGCCAGCAGCTTAACTGGGGACGGCAATCAGCCCCAGCATTTT
.,TRBJ1-2,.,TRBV3-1,CASSQERSYGYTF,TGTGCCAGCAGCCAGGAGAGGAGCTATGGCTACACCTTC
.,TRBJ2-6,.,TRBV28,CASSPHRGANVLTF,TGTGCCAGCAGCCCTCATCGCGGGGCCAACGTCCTGACTTTC
.,TRBJ2-5,.,TRBV11-2,CASSVERRETQYF,TGTGCCAGCAGCGTGGAGCGTAGGGAGACCCAGTACTTC
few,TRBJ2-1,TRBD2,TRBV10-1,CASRRDPTSGEQFF,TGCGCCAGCAGGCGCGACCCGACTAGCGGCGAGCAGTTCTTC
few,TRBJ2-3,TRBD1,TRBV5-1,CASTMRGLEADTQYF,TGCGCCAGCACCATGAGGGGGCTAGAAGCAGATACGCAGTATTTT
.,TRBJ2-1,TRBD2,TRBV6-1,CASNERGAPREQFF,TGTGCCAGCAATGAGCGGGGGGCCCCTAGAGAGCAGTTCTTC
.,TRBJ2-3,.,TRBV27,CASSSVVDGGPPDTQYF,TGTGCCAGCAGTTCGGTTGTAGACGGAGGGCCCCCAGATACGCAGTATTTT
.,TRBJ2-7,TRBD2,TRBV14,CASSQRTSGKGDEQYF,TGTGCCAGCAGCCAGCGGACTAGCGGGAAAGGCGATGAGCAGTACTTC
.,TRBJ1-5,TRBD1,TRBV4-1,CASTLHPIRDRNNQPQHF,TGCGCCAGCACCCTTCACCCAATACGGGACAGGAACAATCAGCCCCAGCATTTT
.,TRBJ2-3,TRBD1,TRBV27,CASRRTGSLTDTQYF,TGTGCCAGCAGGAGGACAGGGAGCCTCACAGATACGCAGTATTTT
.,TRBJ2-5,.,TRBV20-1,CSAPTGALQETQYF,TGCAGTGCTCCCACCGGGGCCCTACAAGAGACCCAGTACTTC
many,TRBJ2-1,.,TRBV6-2/TRBV6-3,CASSYAGVEQFF,TGTGCCAGCAGTTACGCGGGCGTTGAGCAGTTCTTC
few,TRBJ2-3,TRBD1,TRBV5-5,CASSSGTGLTDTQYF,TGTGCCAGCAGCTCGGGGACAGGCCTCACAGATACGCAGTATTTT
few,TRBJ2-1,TRBD2,TRBV24-1,CATRGGDRGYNEQFF,TGTGCCACCAGGGGGGGGGACCGGGGATACAATGAGCAGTTCTTC
many,TRBJ2-3,.,TRBV7-9,CASSLVSPTDTQYF,TGTGCCAGCAGCTTGGTGTCACCCACAGATACGCAGTATTTT